This passage covers 2 T cell receptor beta chains from one sample sequenced in a study of immune evolution from preneoplasia to lung adenocarcinoma. Sequencing was performed with immunoSEQ multiplex PCR; in TCRdb, only in-frame clones are kept and a portion is missing. The sample consists of more than 6,000 clones, 77% of them appearing once. Sequenced material: FFPE lung adenocarcinoma in situ tissue. The receptors come from a person between 60 and 80 years old with lung adenocarcinoma.

The V call is TRBV28, the J call TRBJ2-3; 7 nucleotides agree with TRBD2. V lost 2 bases, J lost 1 base, and 3 bases stayed unmatched. The germline gives CDR1 MDHEN, CDR2 SYDVKM. This CDR3 is 15 amino acids long. The CDR3 loop reads CASSLRRGGTDTQYF. The CDR3 DNA reads as TGTGCCAGCAGTTTACGACGGGGGGGCACAGATACGCAGTATTTT.

V and J are TRBV4-1 and TRBJ2-7; D might be TRBD1 (5 bases). V lost 6 bases to trimming and J lost 5 bases, with 14 bases between them. Germline V gene sequence: CDR1 MGHRA, CDR2 YSYEKL. The CDR3 has 13 amino acids. The DNA of the CDR3 is TGCGCCAGCAGTTCTGGACATATTAACGAGCAGTACTTC. This gives the protein CASSSGHINEQYF.